Below, one TCR beta chain is given with its context. Its antigen is unknown. The identical CDR3 is also encoded by other nucleotide sequences in the sample. These data come from a study of shared clonotypes between healthy human individuals. Study as a whole: CD8 memory received one plate per donor, CD8 naive two, CD4 memory three and CD4 naive three. General study findings and limits: Naive subsets generally exceeded memory subsets in estimated richness.

The V and J ends lost 6 bases and 7 bases respectively, with 10 bases between them. This CDR3 contains 13 residues. The germline V gene has CDR1 MDHEN and CDR2 SYDVKM. Sequenced by immunoSEQ multiplex PCR; TCRdb stores in-frame clones only, minus some. This table has about 2.4 million clones, approximately 94% appearing once. The origin of this receptor is a man between 18 and 29 years old in good health. Some clones in this sample may be carry-over from other donors' samples. This sequence joins TRBV28 and TRBJ1-6, with D maybe TRBD1 (6 bases). Sequences were obtained from naive CD4+ T cells from PBMCs. Subset given: CD45RA+ positively selected. The CDR3 DNA is TGTGCCAGCAGCCTTGACAGGAATTCACCCCTCCACTTT. Its protein product is CASSLDRNSPLHF.